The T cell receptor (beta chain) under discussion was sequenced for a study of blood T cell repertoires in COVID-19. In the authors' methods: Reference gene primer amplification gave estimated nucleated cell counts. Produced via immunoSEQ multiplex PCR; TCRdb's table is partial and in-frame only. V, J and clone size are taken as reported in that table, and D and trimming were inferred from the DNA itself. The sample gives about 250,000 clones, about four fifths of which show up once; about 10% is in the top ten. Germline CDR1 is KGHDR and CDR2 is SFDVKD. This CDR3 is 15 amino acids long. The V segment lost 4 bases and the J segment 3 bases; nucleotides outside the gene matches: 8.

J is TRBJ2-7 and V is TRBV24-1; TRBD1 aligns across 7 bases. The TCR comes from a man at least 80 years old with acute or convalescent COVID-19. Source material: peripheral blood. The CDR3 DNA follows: TGTGCCACCAGTGAGGCCGGGACAGCTTTCTACGAGCAGTACTTC. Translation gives CATSEAGTAFYEQYF.